This T cell receptor beta chain was recorded in a study of T cell repertoires in ileal Crohn's disease. The germline gives CDR1 SGHNT, CDR2 YYREEE (reference sequence). The CDR3 extends over 17 amino acids. With 4 bases clipped from V and 2 bases from J, the junction kept 12 bases outside the gene matches. Notes on the study in general: High-frequency clones were more common in sorted CD8 than CD4 cells.

Points on this clone: The antigen remains unidentified.

Per sample, 500 to 650 nanograms of biopsy DNA were TCRB immunosequenced. Clones were sequenced by immunoSEQ multiplex PCR, and TCRdb holds only the in-frame ones, with some missing. Of over 7,500 clones listed, 76% are singletons. The receptor was isolated from an adult with Crohn's disease. The genes are TRBV5-4 and TRBJ1-2, with 9 bases identical to TRBD1. The sequencing sample was made of ileal tissue. CDR3 sequence: CASSRTGGAGLNYGYTF. CDR3 sequence (DNA): TGTGCCAGCAGCCGAACAGGGGGCGCGGGTCTAAACTATGGCTACACCTTC.